This T cell receptor beta chain was recorded in a study of blood T cells in healthy people across ages (dated by TCRdb to between 2014 and 2016). About the investigation overall: In model experiments, roughly one uniquely barcoded TCR beta cDNA molecule per two T cells was captured by template switching. Using deep sequencing normalized with unique cDNA molecular identifiers, the study measured how TCR beta repertoire diversity changes with age. Four age groups were formed from the donors: young (average roughly 15 years), middle-aged (less than 40), aged (roughly 56) and long-lived (82). To avoid experimental bias, donors of different ages were spread randomly across the sequencing lanes. For two donors (one aged 18 to 29 and one aged 80 or older), the study analyzed two additional independent replicas of 1 million unique cDNA reads from the same blood draw. Overall study outcomes, separate from this receptor: Because the CMV infection status of the donors was unknown, age-related changes in expanded clonotypes may potentially have been confounded. Estimates of total diversity based on one million sequenced T cells were considered lower bounds and underestimates. Since profiling was done on bulk unsorted PBMCs, naive and antigen-experienced compartments could not be conclusively compared. A strong correlation was found between observed TCR beta diversity and the percentage of naive T cells measured by flow cytometry. Compared with the aged group, the long-lived group had more naive CD4+ T cells, fewer expanded clones and increased TCR diversity, a pattern suggesting age selection. Observed TCR beta diversity per million T cells fell roughly linearly with age, and a significant reduction was already apparent by age roughly 40.

As for this clonotype: Its cognate antigen has yet to be identified. No quality values exist for individual bases; no much larger clone is one base distant.

Libraries came from 5' RACE. Instrument used: Illumina HiSeq 2500. A second PCR of about 7 to 12 cycles was run with a J-beta primer mix and a sample-barcoded 5' primer. A unique molecular identifier was introduced onto each TCR beta cDNA molecule by a template-switch 5' adaptor carrying 12 random nucleotides. Each sample yielded at least 3 million CDR3-containing paired-end reads. All of the RNA was converted into first-strand cDNA using the Mint cDNA synthesis kit, with a TRBC-specific oligonucleotide serving as the primer. All cDNA was treated with uracil-DNA glycosylase and then went through a first 18-cycle PCR with the universal primers M1SS and BC2_uni_R. In the paper's pipeline: Each sample was normalized by randomly selecting 1 million high-quality reads, each carrying a distinct molecular identifier. Instead of being binned into consensus sequences, reads with shared molecular identifiers were discarded. MiTCR, run with a Q25 quality threshold and the strictest error-elimination algorithm, handled CDR3 identification, clonotype clustering and error correction. A nonparametric unseen species model with Euler transformation was used to estimate a lower bound on total TCR beta diversity. TCRdb cleaned the public reads at Q25 with fastp, built clones with MiXCR and kept in-frame beta chains. Every entry covers one CDR3 protein and lists the most common genes and DNA from its rows. The V and J calls here are based on TCRdb, not the publication. This sample comprises approximately 800,000 distinct CDR3 sequences, roughly 40% of them detected only once. The ten top clones hold over 10% of the sample.

Spanning cysteine to phenylalanine, the CDR3 consists of 17 amino acids. Only the CDR3 DNA stays, 51 bases, in frame from base 1. According to the germline V gene (reference sequence), CDR1 reads SGHNT and CDR2 reads YYREEE. V is trimmed back by 4 bases and J by 3 bases, and the junction contains 10 bases that no gene match accounts for. Systemically healthy Caucasian individuals from Russia, around 38 in total and aged about 6 to 90 years, were included as donors. Approximately 9.3 milliliters of peripheral blood were collected from each donor into EDTA-treated Vacutainer tubes. Ficoll-Paque density-gradient centrifugation was used to isolate PBMCs, with at least 7 million per sample. Trizol reagent was used to extract total RNA from the PBMCs, yielding at least 5 micrograms per sample. The percentages of naive CD45RAhigh/CD27high T cells were determined by flow cytometry on a PBMC aliquot from every donor.

Sequenced: blood. The rearranged chain carries TRBV5-4 and TRBJ2-3; 11 central nucleotides agree with TRBD2. This TCR was sampled from a man between 18 and 29 years old in good health. This receptor carries the CDR3 CASSRWVAGGMTDTQYF. The nucleotide sequence reads TGTGCCAGCAGCCGTTGGGTAGCGGGGGGGATGACAGATACGCAGTATTTT.